This paragraph reports one T cell receptor beta chain. These data originate in a study of blood T cell repertoires in COVID-19. Study in general: Acute and convalescent COVID-19 specimens originated in the United States, Italy and Spain. In each case, the material was cDNA or gDNA derived from T cells, B-cell-depleted T cells, or PBMCs.

Original methodology: Reference gene primer amplification in the assay estimated nucleated cell counts. The method was immunoSEQ multiplex PCR; TCRdb's version includes in-frame clones alone and lacks a portion of them. The V and J calls and clone size come from that table; D and trimming were worked out from the DNA. The sample has over 200,000 clones; around 80% are singletons. This CDR3 comprises 16 residues. The germline gives CDR1 MNHEY, CDR2 SMNVEV (reference sequence). V shed 6 bases, J shed 0 bases, and the junction held 8 bases outside the gene matches. The V call is TRBV27, the J call TRBJ2-7; TRBD1 matches at 10 bases. The receptor was isolated from a woman between 40 and 50 years old with acute or convalescent COVID-19. Specimen: peripheral blood. The CDR3 region is CASSPVGDRGSYEQYF. CDR3 DNA: TGTGCCAGCAGCCCCGTGGGGGACAGGGGCTCCTACGAGCAGTACTTC.